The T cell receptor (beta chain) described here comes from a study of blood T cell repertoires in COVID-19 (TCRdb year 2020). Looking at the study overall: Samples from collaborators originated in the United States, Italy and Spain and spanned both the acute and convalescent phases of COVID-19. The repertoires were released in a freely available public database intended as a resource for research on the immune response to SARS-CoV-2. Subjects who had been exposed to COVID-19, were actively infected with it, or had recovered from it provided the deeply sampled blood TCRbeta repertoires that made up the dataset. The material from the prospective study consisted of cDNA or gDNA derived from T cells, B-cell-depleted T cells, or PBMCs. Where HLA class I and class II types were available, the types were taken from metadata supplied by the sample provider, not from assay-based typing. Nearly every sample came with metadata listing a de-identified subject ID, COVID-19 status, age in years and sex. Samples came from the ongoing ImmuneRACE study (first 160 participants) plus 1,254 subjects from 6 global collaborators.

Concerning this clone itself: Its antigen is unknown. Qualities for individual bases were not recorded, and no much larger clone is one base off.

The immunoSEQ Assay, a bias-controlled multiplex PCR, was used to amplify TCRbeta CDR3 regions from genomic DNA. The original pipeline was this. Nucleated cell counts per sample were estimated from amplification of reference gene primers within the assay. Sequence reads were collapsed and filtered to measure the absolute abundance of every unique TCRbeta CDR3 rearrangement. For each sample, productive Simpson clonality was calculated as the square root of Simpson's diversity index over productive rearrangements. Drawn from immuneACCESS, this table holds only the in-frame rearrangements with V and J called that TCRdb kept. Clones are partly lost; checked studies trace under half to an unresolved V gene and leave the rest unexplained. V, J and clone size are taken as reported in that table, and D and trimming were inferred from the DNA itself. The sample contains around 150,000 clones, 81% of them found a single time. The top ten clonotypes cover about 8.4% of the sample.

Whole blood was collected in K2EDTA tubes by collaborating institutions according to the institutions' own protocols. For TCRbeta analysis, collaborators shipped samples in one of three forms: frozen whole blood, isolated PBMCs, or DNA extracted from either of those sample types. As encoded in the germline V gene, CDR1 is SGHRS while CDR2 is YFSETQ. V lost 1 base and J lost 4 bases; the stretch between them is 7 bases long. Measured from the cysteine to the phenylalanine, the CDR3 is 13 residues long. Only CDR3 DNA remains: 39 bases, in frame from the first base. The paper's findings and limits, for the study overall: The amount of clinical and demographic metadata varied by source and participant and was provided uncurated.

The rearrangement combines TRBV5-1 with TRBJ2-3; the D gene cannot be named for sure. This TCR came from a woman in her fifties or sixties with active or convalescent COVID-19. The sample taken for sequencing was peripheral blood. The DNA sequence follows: TGCGCCAGCAGCTTGTTAGAGGCAGATACGCAGTATTTT. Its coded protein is CASSLLEADTQYF.